The entry below describes one T cell receptor (beta chain). The sample holds a few counts of this clonotype. The antigen it recognizes is unknown. Base qualities are missing; no much larger clone stands one base away. This entry comes from a study of vaccination and CD4 T cells after COVID-19 (dated by TCRdb to between 2021 and 2024). Describing the broader study: The convalescent cohort included six males and four females, with two Hispanic individuals, seven Caucasians, two Asians and one multiracial person. Participants received two doses of either the Pfizer-BioNTech BNT162b2 vaccine (n=8) or the Moderna mRNA-1273 vaccine (n=2). Post-COVID blood samples were collected from convalescent patients a median of approximately 93 days after diagnosis, with a range of about 30 to 180 days. Post-vaccine blood samples were collected a median of about 72 days after the second vaccine dose, ranging from about 13 to 250 days. For stimulating the cultures, overlapping spike peptide pools were used, derived from SARS-CoV-2 as well as from the common cold coronaviruses HCoV-NL63, HCoV-OC43 and HCoV-229E. In control cultures, a CEFX viral epitope pool was used as positive control, an HIV-1 Nef peptide pool was used as negative control, or no peptide was added. In ten to eleven COVID-19 convalescent patients and a few infection-naive healthy vaccine recipients, the spike-specific CD4+ TCR repertoire before mRNA vaccination was compared with the repertoire after mRNA vaccination. Memory CD4+ T cell crossreactivity between SARS-CoV-2 and common cold coronavirus spike proteins was assessed at the TCR clonotype level in an earlier paper using these donors. Study-level results and caveats: Of the vaccine-specific clones in convalescent patients, 304 of 307, or nearly all, reacted only to SARS-CoV-2 spike and did not cross-react with common cold coronaviruses. Relatively few convalescent patients were included in the study, and early timepoints after natural infection were not analyzed. Although the median number of SARS-CoV-2-reactive clonotypes went up from 21 after infection to roughly 40 after vaccination, the increase was not significant. Among the post-vaccine SARS-CoV-2-reactive clones in convalescent patients, a median approximately 90% showed up only after vaccination, which suggests vaccine-specific priming.

Libraries were made using PCR. At the Johns Hopkins FTIC core, DNA from the cultured CD4+ T cells underwent TCR sequencing with the Oncomine TCR Beta short-read assay. Genomic DNA was extracted from the cultured CD4+ T cells with the QIAamp micro DNA kit. Oncomine TCR Beta libraries made from cultured CD4+ T cells were pooled using unique dual indexes and sequenced on an Illumina iSeq 100. The source study handled its data this way. Non-productive sequences were filtered out, and CDR3s that did not start with C, did not end with F or W, or were shorter than 7 amino acids were discarded. Antigen-specific clonotypes were identified with the MANAFEST web application by comparing peptide-stimulated wells with reference and other culture wells. Positive clones required FDR below 0.05, an odds ratio above 5, and productive frequency above 0.1% in at least two of three replicate wells. Cross-reactive clonotypes were defined as significantly expanded in both SARS-CoV-2 spike wells and at least one common cold coronavirus spike condition. Similarity between CDR3 sequences was evaluated in R version 3.6.1 using Levenshtein distances (stringdist) and unrooted phylogenetic trees (ape). Using fastp trimming at Q25 and MiXCR clonotype assembly, TCRdb reanalyzed the public sequencing data and kept in-frame beta chains. Entries are consolidated by CDR3 protein sequence, retaining the most common genes and DNA. These V and J calls rely on TCRdb rather than the paper's analysis. This sample holds about 9,000 distinct CDR3 sequences; 30% to 45% were observed only once. Of the sample, about 19% falls within the top ten clones.

The sample's treatment or condition label, decoded: roughly nine-day PBMC culture with coronavirus spike peptide pools or control peptides (ViraFEST assay). CD4+ T cells from unexposed donors were collected before the COVID-19 pandemic (2011-2018). The ViraFEST assay, used in the study, expanded antigen-specific T cells with peptide pools and then identified the expanded clonotypes through TCR sequencing. Each well held under 2.5 million PBMCs cultured in IMDM containing approximately 5% human AB serum and 10 IU/ml IL-2, with roughly 9.2 ug/ml peptide pools added. On days 3 and 7, half of the culture medium was replaced with fresh IL-2-containing medium. CD4+ T cells were isolated after around ten days of culture through negative selection using the EasySep CD4+ T cell isolation kit. As cell number allowed, CD4+ T cells from unexposed donors were tested for reactivity to SARS-CoV-2 S and N and to four common cold coronavirus spike pools. Ficoll-Paque Plus gradient centrifugation was used to isolate PBMCs from whole blood, and the isolated PBMCs were then either used fresh or cryopreserved at -140C. Triplicate wells were generally used for each culture condition. Leukapheresis product for the unexposed donors was bought commercially.

Counted from cysteine to phenylalanine, this CDR3 has 13 amino acids. Just the 39-base CDR3 DNA is kept, in frame starting at base 1. CDR1 and CDR2 were assigned from the germline V gene (reference sequence) as MNHEY and SMNVEV. V lost 4 bases and J lost 6 bases; the stretch between them is 11 bases long. The receptor's source is a human donor in good health. The sample consisted of CD4+ T cells from blood, cultured in vitro. The chain is encoded by TRBV27 joined to TRBJ2-3; too little of a D gene remains to name it. Here is the DNA: TGTGCCAGCAGTTATCATTATGGGGATACGCAGTATTTT. Its amino acids are CASSYHYGDTQYF.